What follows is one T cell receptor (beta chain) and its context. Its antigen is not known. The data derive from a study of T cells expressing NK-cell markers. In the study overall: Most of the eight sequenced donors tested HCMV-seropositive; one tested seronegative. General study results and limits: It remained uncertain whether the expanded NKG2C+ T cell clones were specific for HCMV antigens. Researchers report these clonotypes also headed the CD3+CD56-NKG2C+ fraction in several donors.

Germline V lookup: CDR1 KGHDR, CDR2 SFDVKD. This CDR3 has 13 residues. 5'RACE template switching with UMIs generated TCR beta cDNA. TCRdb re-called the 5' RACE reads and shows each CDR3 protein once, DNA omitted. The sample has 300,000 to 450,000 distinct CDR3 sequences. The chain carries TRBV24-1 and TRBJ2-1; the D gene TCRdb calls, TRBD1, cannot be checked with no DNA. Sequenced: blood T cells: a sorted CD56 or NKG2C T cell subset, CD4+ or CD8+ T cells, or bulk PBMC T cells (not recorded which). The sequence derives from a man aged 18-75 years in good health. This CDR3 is CATEHYRGYEQFF.